Each of the 5 T cell receptor beta chains below was sequenced from the same sample in a study of cytomegalovirus exposure and HLA in healthy donors. Primers included in the PCR were 60 Vbeta and 13 Jbeta primers. Libraries were prepared by immunoSEQ multiplex PCR; TCRdb keeps only in-frame clonotypes and omits some of them. The sample includes about 120,000 clones, 60% to 85% of them seen just once. The sample comprised PBMCs. The receptors were gathered from a man between 25 and 39 years old in good health and CMV-seronegative.

The J gene is TRBJ1-6, the V gene TRBV11-1; the match to TRBD1 covers 12 bases. Germline V gene lookup returns CDR1 SGHAT and CDR2 FQDESV (reference sequence). V gave up 5 bases and J gave up 7 bases; unmatched junction bases: 3. The CDR3 is made up of 15 amino acids. This CDR3 reads CASSRGQGANSPLHF. The CDR3 bases are TGTGCCAGCAGCCGGGGACAGGGGGCAAATTCACCCCTCCACTTT.

V gene TRBV11-2 combines with J gene TRBJ1-1; D is uncertain. Germline CDR1 SGHAT, CDR2 FQNNGV. This CDR3 spans 16 amino acids. Trimming stripped 3 bases from V and 0 bases from J, with 14 bases between. CDR3 loop: CASSFPRRGMNTEAFF. CDR3 sequence (DNA): TGTGCCAGCAGCTTTCCTCGAAGAGGCATGAACACTGAAGCTTTCTTT.

The chain has TRBV30 and TRBJ2-5; perhaps TRBD1 as D (5 bases). Gene TRBJ2-7 matches the end of the DNA better, so the J call may be wrong. The CDR3 is 13 residues long. Looked up from germline, CDR1 is GTSNPN and CDR2 is SVGIG (reference sequence). The CDR3 DNA reads as TGTGCCGGAAAGACAGACAACTCCTACGAGCAGTACTTC. Translation gives CAGKTDNSYEQYF.

The J gene is TRBJ2-3, the V gene TRBV5-1; 7 bases match TRBD2. Germline values: CDR1 SGHRS, CDR2 YFSETQ. J was trimmed by 5 bases and V by 2 bases; bases with no gene match: 17. The CDR3 totals 18 residues. CDR3 residues: CASSFLFGLAGLEDTQYF. CDR3 nucleotide sequence: TGCGCCAGCAGCTTCCTCTTCGGGTTAGCGGGCCTAGAAGATACGCAGTATTTT.

This chain joins TRBV18 and TRBJ1-5; D perhaps matches TRBD1 (6 bases). Germline assignment: CDR1 KGHSH and CDR2 LQKENI. The ends were cut back, 2 bases at V and 2 bases at J, with 7 bases in the middle. This CDR3 has 14 residues. The chain's CDR3 is CASSPSGGNQPQHF. CDR3 in DNA: TGTGCCAGCTCACCATCAGGGGGCAATCAGCCCCAGCATTTT.